This T cell receptor beta chain derives from a study of blood T cell repertoires in COVID-19. Study-level information: The United States, Italy and Spain were the sources of the acute and convalescent COVID-19 samples. In each case, the material was cDNA or gDNA derived from T cells, B-cell-depleted T cells, or PBMCs.

Trimming took 5 bases from V and 5 from J; bases not matched to a gene: 8. The CDR3 runs to 14 residues. Germline CDR1 is MNHEY and CDR2 is SVGAGI. Seattle participants joined during active infection and were tracked over time. In the authors' methods: Estimation of nucleated cell counts was performed using reference gene primer amplification. The method was immunoSEQ multiplex PCR; TCRdb's version includes in-frame clones alone and lacks a portion of them. From that table come the V and J calls and clone size; the DNA was used to work out D and trimming. Among around 230,000 clones listed, roughly 85% were seen once.

Sequencing input: peripheral blood. The clonotype comes from a middle-aged man with COVID-19, enrolled during active disease. The chain combines TRBV6-5 with TRBJ2-5, with 7 positions matching TRBD1. This chain's CDR3 is CASSKTGMRETQYF. The CDR3 DNA reads TGTGCCAGCAGTAAGACAGGGATGAGGGAGACCCAGTACTTC.